This T cell receptor beta chain derives from a study of shared clonotypes between healthy human individuals. In the study overall: CD8 memory received one plate per donor, CD8 naive two, CD4 memory three and CD4 naive three.

A remark on this clone: The antigen is unknown.

The authors' processing: As immunoSEQ supplied junction-only sequences (without quality scores), filtering differed. Some clones are missing from TCRdb's copy, which holds only in-frame ones; the method was immunoSEQ multiplex PCR. That table supplies the V and J calls and clone size; D and trimming were determined from the DNA. The table has some 1.4 million clones, 96% seen once. V trimming: 3 bases; J trimming: 5 bases; junction bases outside the gene matches: 7. There are 14 residues in the CDR3. Germline V gene data show CDR1 as SGHTA and CDR2 as FQGNSA. Study-wide results and limits: Generation probabilities of non-shared clonotypes were lower (relative to those shared by all four donors). Clonotype sharing among donors likely depends on sequencing depth.

Sequences were obtained from naive CD4+ T cells sorted from blood. Subset given: CD45RA+ positively selected. This TCR derives from a man in his thirties or forties in good health. V is TRBV7-2 and J is TRBJ2-7, with 7 bases that match TRBD2. The CDR3 here is CASSFSGTNHEQYF. The CDR3 DNA is TGTGCCAGCAGCTTCTCTGGGACTAACCACGAGCAGTACTTC.